Below, 27 T cell receptor beta chains from the same sample are listed, as sequenced in a study of T-cell reconstitution after alpha-beta-depleted transplantation in children. Preparation of the TCRbeta library was carried out with unique molecular identifiers. Each CDR3 protein gets one entry after TCRdb re-called the PCR reads with MiXCR. Altogether around 530,000 distinct CDR3 sequences are present, 32% being singletons, with the ten largest covering around 2.5%. The source material was PBMCs from the stem cell graft donor, sampled from the stem cell graft. The receptors originated from a human donor who donated a stem cell graft to a child with aplastic anemia.

The chain combines TRBV7-2 with TRBJ2-3, with 7 positions matching TRBD2. CDR1 SGHTA and CDR2 FQGNSA come from the germline V gene. V dropped 0 bases and J dropped 0; count of bases not matched to a gene: 6. The CDR3 has 17 residues. CDR3 DNA: TGTGCCAGCAGCTTAGCCCCTAGCGGCTTTAGCACAGATACGCAGTATTTT. Translated, it gives CASSLAPSGFSTDTQYF. Looking up the rest from reference TRBV7-2 and TRBJ2-3 gives the full variable domain: GAGVSQSPSNKVTEKGKDVELRCDPISGHTALYWYRQSLGQGLEFLIYFQGNSAPDKSGLPSDRFSAERTGGSVSTLTIQRTQQEDSAVYLCASSLAPSGFSTDTQYFGPGTRLTVL.

This clonotype showed up just a few times. V usage is TRBV7-6 and J usage is TRBJ2-1, with a tentative D call TRBD2 (8 bases). Germline V CDR1 and CDR2: SGHVS, FNYEAQ. V lost 5 bases to trimming and J lost 5 bases, with 19 bases between them. The CDR3 runs 16 residues. CDR3 in amino acids: CASSDRGREVHNEQFF. The CDR3 DNA reads TGTGCCAGCAGCGATAGGGGGCGGGAGGTCCACAATGAGCAGTTCTTC.

This clonotype was seen more than once but under ten times. The V call is TRBV29-1, the J call TRBJ1-2; D is unclear. Looked up from germline, CDR1 is SQVTM and CDR2 is ANQGSEA. The CDR3 is made up of 15 amino acids. V dropped 1 base and J dropped 2 bases, with 14 bases sitting between them. In DNA form, the CDR3 reads TGCAGCGTTGAAGTTGACGGCAGTTCCAACTATGGCTACACCTTC. Its translation is CSVEVDGSSNYGYTF.

V and J are TRBV30 and TRBJ2-7; perhaps TRBD1 as D (6 bases). Germline CDR1 reads GTSNPN; CDR2 reads SVGIG (reference sequence). CDR3 size: 14 residues. With 1 base removed from V and 5 bases from J, the gap between germline ends came to 15 bases. CDR3 amino acids: CAWSETGIRNEQYF. CDR3 DNA: TGTGCCTGGAGTGAAACAGGGATCCGGAACGAGCAGTACTTC.

In this sample, this clonotype turned up many times. CDR3 in amino acids: CSVEDRVGTEAFF. As DNA, the CDR3 is TGCAGCGTTGAAGACAGGGTGGGCACTGAAGCTTTCTTT. The chain combines TRBV29-1 with TRBJ1-1; maybe TRBD1 (5 bases). This CDR3 is 13 amino acids long. Deletions cut 0 bases from V and 4 bases from J, with 9 bases between. Germline CDR1 SQVTM, CDR2 ANQGSEA.

The rearrangement uses TRBV2 and TRBJ1-2, with 9 positions matching TRBD1. The germline CDR1 and CDR2 sequences are SNHLY and FYNNEI. The CDR3 contains 14 residues. The V and J ends lost 6 bases and 5 bases, in that order; junction bases with no gene match: 7. For the CDR3, the DNA is TGTGCCAGCAGCGAACAGGGGGCTACGTATGGCTACACCTTC. This codes for CASSEQGATYGYTF.

In DNA form, the CDR3 reads TGTGCCAGCAGCTTGGGACCCACCCTACAAGAGACCCAGTACTTC. This sequence encodes CASSLGPTLQETQYF. V and J are TRBV5-4 and TRBJ2-5; no clear D. The CDR3 extends over 15 amino acids. Per the germline V gene, CDR1 is SGHNT and CDR2 is YYREEE (reference sequence). V was trimmed by 0 bases and J by 2 bases, leaving 11 bases between them.

CDR3 residues: CASSSRGLAEAFF. DNA of the CDR3: TGTGCCAGCAGCTCGAGGGGGCTCGCTGAAGCTTTCTTT. This rearrangement joins TRBV13 to TRBJ1-1, with 7 bases that match TRBD1. After removal of 4 bases from V and 6 bases from J, the junction contained 5 bases not matched to a gene. The CDR3 sequence is 13 residues long. The germline gives CDR1 PRHDT, CDR2 FYEKMQ (reference sequence). Full variable domain (rest looked up from reference TRBV13 and TRBJ1-1): AAGVIQSPRHLIKEKRETATLKCYPIPRHDTVYWYQQGPGQDPQFLISFYEKMQSDKGSIPDRFSAQQFSDYHSELNMSSLELGDSALYFCASSSRGLAEAFFGQGTRLTVV.

J is TRBJ1-1 and V is TRBV11-2; D unclear. CDR1 is SGHAT and CDR2 is FQNNGV in the germline V gene. The V and J ends lost 5 bases and 4 bases respectively, with 20 bases between them. The CDR3 contains 16 residues. Written as DNA, the CDR3 is TGTGCCAGCAGCCCAGCTATGGCTAAAGTGGGCACTGAAGCTTTCTTT. As protein: CASSPAMAKVGTEAFF.

The chain has TRBV5-1 and TRBJ2-2; 7 bases agree with TRBD1. After removal of 0 bases from V and 6 bases from J, the junction contained 5 bases not matched to a gene. The CDR3 loop spans 15 amino acids. Germline assignment: CDR1 SGHRS and CDR2 YFSETQ. The CDR3 region has the DNA TGCGCCAGCAGCTTGGTGGCAGGGGGATCCGGGGAGCTGTTTTTT. It specifies CASSLVAGGSGELFF.

There are a few counts of this clonotype. The chain links TRBV29-1 to TRBJ2-1; 9 bases are a match to TRBD2. Germline V CDR1 and CDR2: SQVTM, ANQGSEA. CDR3 size: 15 residues. Trimming cost V 3 bases and J 2 bases; bases outside gene matches: 5. For the CDR3, the DNA is TGCAGCGTTGACCCGGGGACTAGCACCTACAATGAGCAGTTCTTC. Translating gives CSVDPGTSTYNEQFF.

This clonotype has only a few counts. This chain joins TRBV7-2 and TRBJ1-2; D is perhaps TRBD1 (5 bases). In germline, CDR1 is SGHTA, CDR2 FQGNSA. Deletions cut 1 base from V and 6 bases from J, with 9 bases between. This CDR3 region has 13 residues. CDR3 protein: CASSLGQSDGYTF. In DNA form, the CDR3 reads TGTGCCAGCAGCTTAGGACAGTCTGATGGCTACACCTTC.

This clonotype turned up a few times. The chain joins TRBV30 to TRBJ1-6; maybe TRBD1 (5 bases). The germline gives CDR1 GTSNPN, CDR2 SVGIG (reference sequence). This CDR3 region has 12 residues. V gave up 3 bases and J gave up 10 bases, with 10 bases separating them. The CDR3, as DNA: TGTGCCTGGAGGCAGGGTGGATCACCCCTCCACTTT. Protein sequence: CAWRQGGSPLHF.

V gene TRBV7-9 combines with J gene TRBJ1-1, with D uncertain. V dropped 6 bases and J dropped 8 bases, with 19 bases sitting between them. This CDR3 comprises 14 residues. The V gene's germline CDR1 is SEHNR and CDR2 FQNEAQ (reference sequence). The CDR3 protein is CASSRREDRPEAFF. The CDR3 DNA sequence: TGTGCCAGCAGTCGACGGGAGGATCGCCCCGAAGCTTTCTTT.

The chain employs TRBV5-5 and TRBJ2-2; D unresolved. V gave up 5 bases and J gave up 4 bases, with 15 bases separating them. The CDR3 is 15 residues long. CDR1 is SGHKS, CDR2 YYEKEE, per germline (reference sequence). The CDR3 protein is CASSALAMSTGELFF. CDR3 in DNA: TGTGCCAGCAGTGCCCTTGCGATGAGCACCGGGGAGCTGTTTTTT.

A few counts support this clonotype. J is TRBJ1-6 and V is TRBV28, with unresolved D. Germline V gene data show CDR1 as MDHEN and CDR2 as SYDVKM. This CDR3 has 12 residues. V lost 9 bases and J 3 bases, leaving 6 bases between the germline ends. The CDR3 loop reads CASRDYNSPLHF. CDR3 bases: TGTGCCAGTCGGGACTATAATTCACCCCTCCACTTT.

The genes are TRBV30 and TRBJ1-5, with 9 bases lining up with TRBD1. After removal of 2 bases from V and 3 bases from J, the junction contained 5 bases not matched to a gene. There are 15 residues in the CDR3. The germline V gene encodes CDR1 GTSNPN and CDR2 SVGIG (reference sequence). This CDR3 reads CAWSLDRGLNQPQHF. The CDR3 DNA is TGTGCCTGGAGTCTGGACAGGGGCCTCAATCAGCCCCAGCATTTT.

Only a few counts were recorded for this clonotype. The chain has TRBV7-2 and TRBJ2-1, with D uncertain. Trimming pared 2 bases from V and 4 bases from J, leaving 6 bases between. Germline loops: CDR1 SGHTA, CDR2 FQGNSA. CDR3 length: 13 residues. CDR3 sequence: CASSLRSYNEQFF. CDR3 DNA: TGTGCCAGCAGCTTACGGTCATACAATGAGCAGTTCTTC. Together with reference TRBV7-2 and TRBJ2-1, the CDR3 gives the full variable domain: GAGVSQSPSNKVTEKGKDVELRCDPISGHTALYWYRQSLGQGLEFLIYFQGNSAPDKSGLPSDRFSAERTGGSVSTLTIQRTQQEDSAVYLCASSLRSYNEQFFGPGTRLTVL.

The genes are TRBV7-8 and TRBJ1-4; TRBD1 aligns across 11 bases. CDR1 and CDR2 from the germline V gene are SGHVS and FQNEAQ. V trimming: 1 base; J trimming: 8 bases; junction bases outside the gene matches: 3. This CDR3 region has 15 residues. The CDR3 loop is CASSLVGTGGEKLFF. The CDR3 DNA reads TGTGCCAGCAGCTTAGTTGGGACAGGGGGAGAAAAACTGTTTTTT.

V usage is TRBV20-1 and J usage is TRBJ2-5; D is ambiguous. Deletions cut 2 bases from V and 4 bases from J, with 8 bases between. The CDR3 spans 12 residues. Germline loops: CDR1 DFQATT, CDR2 SNEGSKA (reference sequence). The CDR3 protein is CSARRAGETQYF. In nucleotides, the CDR3 is TGCAGTGCTAGAAGGGCTGGAGAGACCCAGTACTTC.

The chain uses TRBV5-6 and TRBJ2-5; 8 bases agree with TRBD2. Germline V gives CDR1 SGHDT, CDR2 YYEEEE. The V and J ends lost 8 bases and 5 bases, in that order; junction bases with no gene match: 8. The CDR3 covers 13 residues. CDR3 in amino acids: CASLAGISETQYF. CDR3 sequence (DNA): TGTGCCAGTTTAGCGGGAATTAGTGAGACCCAGTACTTC.

The chain couples TRBV11-2 to TRBJ2-3, with D maybe TRBD1 (5 bases). Trimming cost V 5 bases and J 5 bases, with 11 bases left between them. Germline CDR1 is SGHAT and CDR2 is FQNNGV. The CDR3 is made up of 13 amino acids. The CDR3 bases are TGTGCCAGCAGCCAACAGGCCGTAGATACGCAGTATTTT. As protein: CASSQQAVDTQYF.

The CDR3 loop is CASSGGQGSLGANVLTF. The CDR3 nucleotides read TGTGCCAGCAGTGGGGGACAGGGGTCCCTCGGGGCCAACGTCCTGACTTTC. J is TRBJ2-6 and V is TRBV27; 10 positions match TRBD1. The CDR3 runs 17 residues. In germline, CDR1 is MNHEY, CDR2 SMNVEV (reference sequence). V lost 5 bases, J lost 4 bases, and 8 bases stayed unmatched.

This clonotype was counted a few times. The J gene is TRBJ1-2, the V gene TRBV30; D unclear. Germline V gives CDR1 GTSNPN, CDR2 SVGIG (reference sequence). This CDR3 has 13 residues. Trimming shortened V by 0 bases and J by 5 bases, and 10 bases separated the two germline ends. The CDR3, as DNA: TGTGCCTGGAGTGTAGAACCCCTGTATGGCTACACCTTC. Translating gives CAWSVEPLYGYTF.

The V call is TRBV20-1, the J call TRBJ1-2; TRBD1 matches 11 bases. J was trimmed by 8 bases and V by 3 bases; bases with no gene match: 14. The CDR3 totals 16 residues. CDR1 and CDR2 from the germline V gene are DFQATT and SNEGSKA (reference sequence). The DNA for the CDR3 is TGCAGTGCTAGTTTGGGGCCAGGACAGGGGGCATGGGGCTACACCTTC. This translates into CSASLGPGQGAWGYTF.

This clonotype appeared a few times. This chain connects TRBV5-1 to TRBJ2-1; 7 nucleotides line up with TRBD2. The germline V gene encodes CDR1 SGHRS and CDR2 YFSETQ. The CDR3 is 15 residues long. V dropped 1 base and J dropped 0; count of bases not matched to a gene: 1. The CDR3 spells CASSLPGGSYNEQFF. CDR3 in DNA: TGCGCCAGCAGCTTGCCGGGGGGCTCCTACAATGAGCAGTTCTTC.

This clonotype was detected only a few times. The J gene is TRBJ2-1, the V gene TRBV5-1; maybe TRBD2 (6 bases). Germline CDR1 reads SGHRS; CDR2 reads YFSETQ. The CDR3 length is 12 residues. V lost 3 bases to trimming and J lost 9 bases, with 10 bases between them. CDR3 nucleotides: TGCGCCAGCAGCTGGAGGGTGGGTGAGCAGTTCTTC. Encoded protein: CASSWRVGEQFF.